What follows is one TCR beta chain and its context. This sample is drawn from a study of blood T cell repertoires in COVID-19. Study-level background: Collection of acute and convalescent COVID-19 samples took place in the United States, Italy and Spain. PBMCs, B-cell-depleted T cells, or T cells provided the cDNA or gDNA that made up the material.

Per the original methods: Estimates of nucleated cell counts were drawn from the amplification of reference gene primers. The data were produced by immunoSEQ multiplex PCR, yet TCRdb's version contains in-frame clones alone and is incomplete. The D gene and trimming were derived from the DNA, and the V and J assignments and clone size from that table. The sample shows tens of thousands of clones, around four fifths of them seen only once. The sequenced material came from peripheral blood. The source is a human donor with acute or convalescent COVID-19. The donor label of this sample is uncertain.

The CDR3 spells CASSFSGNRNEQFF. The CDR3 DNA sequence: TGTGCCAGCAGTTTTAGCGGGAATAGGAATGAGCAGTTCTTC. The chain couples TRBV27 to TRBJ2-1, with 8 bases matching TRBD2. V lost 3 bases, J lost 7 bases, and 5 bases stayed unmatched. Germline V CDR1 and CDR2: MNHEY, SMNVEV (reference sequence). CDR3 length: 14 amino acids.